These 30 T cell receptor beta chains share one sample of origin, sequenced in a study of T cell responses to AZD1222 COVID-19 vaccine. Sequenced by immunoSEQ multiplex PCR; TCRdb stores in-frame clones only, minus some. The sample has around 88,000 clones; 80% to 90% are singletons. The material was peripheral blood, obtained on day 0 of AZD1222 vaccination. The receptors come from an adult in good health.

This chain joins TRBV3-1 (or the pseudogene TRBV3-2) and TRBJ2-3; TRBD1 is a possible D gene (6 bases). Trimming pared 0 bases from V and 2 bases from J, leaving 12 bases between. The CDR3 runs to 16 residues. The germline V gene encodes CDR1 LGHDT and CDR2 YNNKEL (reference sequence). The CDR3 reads CASSQDPTGITDTQYF. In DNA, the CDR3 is TGTGCCAGCAGCCAAGATCCTACAGGGATCACAGATACGCAGTATTTT.

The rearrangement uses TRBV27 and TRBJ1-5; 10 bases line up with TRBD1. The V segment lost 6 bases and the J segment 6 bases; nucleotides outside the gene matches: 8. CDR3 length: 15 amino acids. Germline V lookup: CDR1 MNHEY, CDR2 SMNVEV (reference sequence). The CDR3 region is CASRPGTGESQPQHF. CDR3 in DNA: TGTGCCAGCAGACCCGGGACAGGGGAGAGTCAGCCCCAGCATTTT.

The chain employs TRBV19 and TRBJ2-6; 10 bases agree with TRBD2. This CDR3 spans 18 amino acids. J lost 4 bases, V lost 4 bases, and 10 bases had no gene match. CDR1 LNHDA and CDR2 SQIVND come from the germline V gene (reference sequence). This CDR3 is CASSKGLAGVLGANVLTF. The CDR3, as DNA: TGTGCCAGTAGTAAAGGCCTAGCGGGAGTACTCGGGGCCAACGTCCTGACTTTC.

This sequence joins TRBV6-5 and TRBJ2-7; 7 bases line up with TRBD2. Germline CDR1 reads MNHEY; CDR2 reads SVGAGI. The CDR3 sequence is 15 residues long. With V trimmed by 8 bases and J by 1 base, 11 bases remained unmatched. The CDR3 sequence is CASFSRLADSYEQYF. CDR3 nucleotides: TGTGCCAGCTTTTCGCGACTAGCTGATTCCTACGAGCAGTACTTC.

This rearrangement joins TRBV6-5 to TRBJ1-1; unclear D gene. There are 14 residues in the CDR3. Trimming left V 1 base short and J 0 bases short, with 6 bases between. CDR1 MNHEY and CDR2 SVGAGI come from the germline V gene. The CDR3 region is CASSYLNMNTEAFF. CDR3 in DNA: TGTGCCAGCAGTTACTTGAACATGAACACTGAAGCTTTCTTT.

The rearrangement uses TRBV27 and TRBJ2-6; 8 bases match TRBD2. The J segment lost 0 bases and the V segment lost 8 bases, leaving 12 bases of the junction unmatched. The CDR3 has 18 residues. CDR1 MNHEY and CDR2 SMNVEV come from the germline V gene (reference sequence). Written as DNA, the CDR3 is TGTGCCAGCTCTCCCCTTAGCGGGATCCTCTCTGGGGCCAACGTCCTGACTTTC. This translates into CASSPLSGILSGANVLTF.

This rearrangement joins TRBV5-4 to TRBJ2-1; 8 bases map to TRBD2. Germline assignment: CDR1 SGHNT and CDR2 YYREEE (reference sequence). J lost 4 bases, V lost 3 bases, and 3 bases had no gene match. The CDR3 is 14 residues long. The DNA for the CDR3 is TGTGCCAGCAGCTGGGGGACTAGGTACAATGAGCAGTTCTTC. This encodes CASSWGTRYNEQFF.

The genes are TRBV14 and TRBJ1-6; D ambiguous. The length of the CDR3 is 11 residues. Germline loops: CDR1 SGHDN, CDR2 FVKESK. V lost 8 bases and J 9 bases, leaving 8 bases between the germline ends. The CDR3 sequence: CASDGTSPLHF. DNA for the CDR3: TGTGCCAGCGATGGCACTTCACCCCTCCACTTT. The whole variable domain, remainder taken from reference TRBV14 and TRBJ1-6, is EAGVTQFPSHSVIEKGQTVTLRCDPISGHDNLYWYRRVMGKEIKFLLHFVKESKQDESGMPNNRFLAERTGGTYSTLKVQPAELEDSGVYFCASDGTSPLHFGNGTRLTVT.

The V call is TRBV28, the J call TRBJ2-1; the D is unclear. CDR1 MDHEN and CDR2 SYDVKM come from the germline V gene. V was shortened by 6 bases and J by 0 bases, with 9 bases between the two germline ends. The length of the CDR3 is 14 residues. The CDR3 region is CASRTASSYNEQFF. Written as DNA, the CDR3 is TGTGCCAGCAGGACTGCCAGCTCCTACAATGAGCAGTTCTTC.

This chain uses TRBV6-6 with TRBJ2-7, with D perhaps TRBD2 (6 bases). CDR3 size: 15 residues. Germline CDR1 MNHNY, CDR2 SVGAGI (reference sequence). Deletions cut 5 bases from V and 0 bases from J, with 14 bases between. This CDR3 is CASSSTAGSSYEQYF. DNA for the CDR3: TGTGCCAGCAGTAGCACCGCGGGGAGCTCCTACGAGCAGTACTTC.

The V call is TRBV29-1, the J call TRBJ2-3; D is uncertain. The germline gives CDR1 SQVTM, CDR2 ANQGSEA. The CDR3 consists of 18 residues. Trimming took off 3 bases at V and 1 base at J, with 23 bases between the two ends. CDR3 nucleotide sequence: TGCAGCGTTGACCAGCCTCCCATCCATCAATCCCGCACAGATACGCAGTATTTT. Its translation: CSVDQPPIHQSRTDTQYF.

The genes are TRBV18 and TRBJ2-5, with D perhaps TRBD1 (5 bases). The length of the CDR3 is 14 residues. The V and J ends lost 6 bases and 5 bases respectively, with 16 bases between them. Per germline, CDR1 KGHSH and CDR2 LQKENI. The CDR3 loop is CASSIFQGLETQYF. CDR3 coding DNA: TGTGCCAGCTCCATCTTCCAGGGTCTGGAGACCCAGTACTTC.

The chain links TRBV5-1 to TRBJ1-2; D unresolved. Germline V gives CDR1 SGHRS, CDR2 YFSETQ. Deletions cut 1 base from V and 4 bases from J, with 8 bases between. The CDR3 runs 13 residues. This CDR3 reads CASSLRETYGYTF. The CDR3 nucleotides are TGCGCCAGCAGCTTGAGGGAGACCTATGGCTACACCTTC.

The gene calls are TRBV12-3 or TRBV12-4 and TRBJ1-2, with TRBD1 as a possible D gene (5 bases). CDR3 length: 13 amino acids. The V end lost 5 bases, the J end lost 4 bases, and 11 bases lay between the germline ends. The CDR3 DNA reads TGTGCCAGCAGTGGGGACGTTGGCTATGGCTACACCTTC. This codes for CASSGDVGYGYTF.

The CDR3 loop reads CASYSRTGEGEKLFF. In nucleotides, the CDR3 is TGTGCCAGTTATTCCCGTACAGGGGAGGGGGAAAAACTGTTTTTT. This chain links TRBV28 with TRBJ1-4; 7 nucleotides match TRBD1. Looked up from germline, CDR1 is MDHEN and CDR2 is SYDVKM. Unmatched junction bases numbered 15, after V lost 9 bases and J lost 8 bases. The CDR3 is 15 residues long.

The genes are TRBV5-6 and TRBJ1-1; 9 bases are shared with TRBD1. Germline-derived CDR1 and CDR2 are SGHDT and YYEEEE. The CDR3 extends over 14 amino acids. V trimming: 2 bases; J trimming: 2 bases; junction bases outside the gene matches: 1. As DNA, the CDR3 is TGTGCCAGCAGCTTACAGGGGGCCAACACTGAAGCTTTCTTT. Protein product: CASSLQGANTEAFF.

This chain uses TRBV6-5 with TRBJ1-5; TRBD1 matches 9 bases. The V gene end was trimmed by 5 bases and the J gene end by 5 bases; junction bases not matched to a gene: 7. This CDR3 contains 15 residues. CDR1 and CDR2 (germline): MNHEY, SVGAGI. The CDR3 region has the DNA TGTGCCAGCAGTCGCGGGACAGGGTCGCATCAGCCCCAGCATTTT. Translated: CASSRGTGSHQPQHF.

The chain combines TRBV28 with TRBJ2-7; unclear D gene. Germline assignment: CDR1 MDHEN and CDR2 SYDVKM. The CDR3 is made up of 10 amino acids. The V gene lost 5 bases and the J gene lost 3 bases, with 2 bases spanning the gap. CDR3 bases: TGTGCCAGCAGTGACTACGAGCAGTACTTC. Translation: CASSDYEQYF.

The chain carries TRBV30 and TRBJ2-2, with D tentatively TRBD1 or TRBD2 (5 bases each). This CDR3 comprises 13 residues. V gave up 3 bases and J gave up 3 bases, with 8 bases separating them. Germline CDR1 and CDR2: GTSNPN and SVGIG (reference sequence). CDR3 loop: CAWRGRDTGELFF. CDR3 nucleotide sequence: TGTGCCTGGAGGGGACGGGACACCGGGGAGCTGTTTTTT.

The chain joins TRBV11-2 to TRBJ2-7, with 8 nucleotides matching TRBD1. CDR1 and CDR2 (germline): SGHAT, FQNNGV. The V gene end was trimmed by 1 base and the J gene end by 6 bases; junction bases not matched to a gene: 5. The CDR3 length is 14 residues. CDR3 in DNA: TGTGCCAGCAGCTTAGGTAGACAGGGGAGCGAGCAGTACTTC. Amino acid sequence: CASSLGRQGSEQYF.

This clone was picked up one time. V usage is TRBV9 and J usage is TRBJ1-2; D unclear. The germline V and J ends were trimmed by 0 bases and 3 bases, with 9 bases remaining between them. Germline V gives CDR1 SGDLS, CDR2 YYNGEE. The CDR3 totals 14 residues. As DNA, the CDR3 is TGTGCCAGCAGCGTAGGGCGGAGCGACTATGGCTACACCTTC. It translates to CASSVGRSDYGYTF.

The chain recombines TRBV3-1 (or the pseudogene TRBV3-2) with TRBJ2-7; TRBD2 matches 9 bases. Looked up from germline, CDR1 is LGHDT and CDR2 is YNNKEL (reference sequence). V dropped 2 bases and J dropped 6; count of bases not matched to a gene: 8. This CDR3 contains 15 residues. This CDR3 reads CASSQQAGGRGEQYF. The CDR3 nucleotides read TGTGCCAGCAGCCAACAAGCGGGAGGTAGGGGCGAGCAGTACTTC.

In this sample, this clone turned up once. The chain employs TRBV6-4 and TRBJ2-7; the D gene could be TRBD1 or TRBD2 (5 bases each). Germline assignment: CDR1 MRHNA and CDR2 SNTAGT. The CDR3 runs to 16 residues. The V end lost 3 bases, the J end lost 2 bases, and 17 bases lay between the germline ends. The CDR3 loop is CASSDEGDPPTYEQYF. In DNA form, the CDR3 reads TGTGCCAGCAGTGATGAAGGGGACCCTCCAACCTACGAGCAGTACTTC.

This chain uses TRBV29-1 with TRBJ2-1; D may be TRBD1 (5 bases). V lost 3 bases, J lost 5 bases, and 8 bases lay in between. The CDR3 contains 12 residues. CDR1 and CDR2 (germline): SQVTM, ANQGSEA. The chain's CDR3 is CSVDRADNEQFF. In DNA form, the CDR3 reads TGCAGCGTTGACAGGGCGGACAATGAGCAGTTCTTC.

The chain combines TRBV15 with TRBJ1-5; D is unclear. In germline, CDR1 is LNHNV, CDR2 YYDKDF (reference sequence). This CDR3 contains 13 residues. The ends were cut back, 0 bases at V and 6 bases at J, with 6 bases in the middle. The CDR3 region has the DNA TGTGCCACCAGCAGAGATTTCGCTCAGCCCCAGCATTTT. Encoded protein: CATSRDFAQPQHF. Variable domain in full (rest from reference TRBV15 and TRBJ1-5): DAMVIQNPRYQVTQFGKPVTLSCSQTLNHNVMYWYQQKSSQAPKLLFHYYDKDFNNEADTPDNFQSRRPNTSFCFLDIRSPGLGDTAMYLCATSRDFAQPQHFGDGTRLSIL.

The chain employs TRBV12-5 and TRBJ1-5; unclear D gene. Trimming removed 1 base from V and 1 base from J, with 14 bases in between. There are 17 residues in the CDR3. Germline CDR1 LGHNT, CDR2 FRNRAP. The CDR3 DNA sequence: TGTGCTAGTGGTTTGGCGGGTTCGGGGATAAGCAATCAGCCCCAGCATTTT. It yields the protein CASGLAGSGISNQPQHF.

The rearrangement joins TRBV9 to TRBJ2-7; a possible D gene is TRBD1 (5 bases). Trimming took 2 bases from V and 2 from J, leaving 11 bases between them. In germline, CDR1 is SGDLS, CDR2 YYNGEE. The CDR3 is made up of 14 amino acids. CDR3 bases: TGTGCCAGCAGCGTCAGGGTGGGAACCTACGAGCAGTACTTC. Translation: CASSVRVGTYEQYF.

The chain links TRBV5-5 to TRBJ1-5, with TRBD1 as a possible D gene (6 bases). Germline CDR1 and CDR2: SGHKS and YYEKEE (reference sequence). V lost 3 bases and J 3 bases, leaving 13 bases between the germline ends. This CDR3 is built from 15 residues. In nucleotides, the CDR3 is TGTGCCAGCAGCTGGGGCACAGGGAACAATCAGCCCCAGCATTTT. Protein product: CASSWGTGNNQPQHF.

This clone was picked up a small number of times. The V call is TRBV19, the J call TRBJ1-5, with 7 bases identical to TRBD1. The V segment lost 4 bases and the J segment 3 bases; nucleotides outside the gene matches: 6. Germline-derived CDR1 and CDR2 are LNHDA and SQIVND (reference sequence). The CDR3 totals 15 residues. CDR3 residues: CASSTMTGYNQPQHF. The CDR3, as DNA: TGTGCCAGTAGTACCATGACAGGGTACAATCAGCCCCAGCATTTT.

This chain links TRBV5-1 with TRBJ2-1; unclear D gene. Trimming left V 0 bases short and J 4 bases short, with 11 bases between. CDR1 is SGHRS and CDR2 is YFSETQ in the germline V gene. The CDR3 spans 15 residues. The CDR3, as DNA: TGCGCCAGCAGCTTGGCTGGAACCTCGTACAATGAGCAGTTCTTC. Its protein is CASSLAGTSYNEQFF.